A single sample is the source of the 17 T cell receptor beta chains below, sequenced in a study of blood T cell repertoires in COVID-19. Clones were sequenced by immunoSEQ multiplex PCR, and TCRdb holds only the in-frame ones, with some missing. This table has approximately 300,000 clones, roughly 86% appearing once. Sequences were obtained from PBMCs or T cells enriched from blood (not recorded which). The receptors derive from a woman aged 18-35 years who had recovered from COVID-19.

The gene calls are TRBV27 and TRBJ2-1; D ambiguous. This CDR3 spans 15 amino acids. Germline V gene lookup returns CDR1 MNHEY and CDR2 SMNVEV (reference sequence). The V gene lost 5 bases and the J gene lost 0 bases, with 11 bases spanning the gap. The CDR3 DNA is TGTGCCAGCAGTCTAGACTGGAGCTCCTACAATGAGCAGTTCTTC. Its protein is CASSLDWSSYNEQFF.

The chain links TRBV28 to TRBJ2-7; tentative D call: TRBD2 (6 bases). The CDR3 has 11 amino acids. Germline CDR1 and CDR2: MDHEN and SYDVKM. V lost 10 bases to trimming and J lost 6 bases, with 13 bases between them. CDR3 in amino acids: CATLWGVEQYF. DNA for the CDR3: TGTGCCACACTATGGGGGGTCGAGCAGTACTTC.

This rearrangement joins TRBV6-1 to TRBJ2-3; perhaps TRBD1 as D (7 bases). The germline V gene encodes CDR1 MNHNS and CDR2 SASEGT. V gave up 1 base and J gave up 3 bases, with 11 bases separating them. This CDR3 spans 15 amino acids. The CDR3: CASSEGPGGTDTQYF. The CDR3, as DNA: TGTGCCAGCAGTGAAGGGCCAGGGGGGACAGATACGCAGTATTTT.

The gene calls are TRBV20-1 and TRBJ2-1; D remains unclear. This CDR3 has 12 amino acids. Germline CDR1 reads DFQATT; CDR2 reads SNEGSKA (reference sequence). Trimming removed 3 bases at V and 4 bases at J, with 7 bases between. The CDR3 is CSASMQYNEQFF. The DNA for the CDR3 is TGCAGTGCTAGTATGCAGTACAATGAGCAGTTCTTC.

This chain joins TRBV5-4 and TRBJ1-4; a weak D match, TRBD1 (6 bases). Germline CDR1 is SGHNT and CDR2 is YYREEE (reference sequence). The CDR3 consists of 15 residues. V lost 0 bases to trimming and J lost 5 bases, with 11 bases between them. CDR3 protein: CASSLGRGGNEKLFF. The CDR3 DNA sequence: TGTGCCAGCAGCTTGGGCAGGGGTGGGAATGAAAAACTGTTTTTT.

The gene calls are TRBV3-1 (or the pseudogene TRBV3-2) and TRBJ1-5; the match to TRBD1 covers 10 bases. Germline V gene sequence: CDR1 LGHDT, CDR2 YNNKEL (reference sequence). This CDR3 region has 18 residues. The J segment lost 4 bases and the V segment lost 4 bases, leaving 13 bases of the junction unmatched. Here the CDR3 reads CASSLPHSGTGENQPQHF. The DNA of the CDR3 is TGTGCCAGCAGCCTGCCGCACTCTGGGACAGGGGAGAATCAGCCCCAGCATTTT.

J is TRBJ2-1 and V is TRBV5-4; 7 bases map to TRBD2. Looked up from germline, CDR1 is SGHNT and CDR2 is YYREEE (reference sequence). The CDR3 runs to 15 residues. The V and J ends lost 2 bases and 6 bases, in that order; junction bases with no gene match: 8. The CDR3: CASSLRRERRNEQFF. The CDR3 coding sequence is TGTGCCAGCAGCTTAAGGCGGGAGCGGCGCAATGAGCAGTTCTTC.

This clone was recorded only once. V and J are TRBV11-3 and TRBJ2-1; D perhaps matches TRBD2 (6 bases). The ends were cut back, 5 bases at V and 4 bases at J, with 15 bases in the middle. There are 15 residues in the CDR3. Germline V gene data show CDR1 as SGHNT and CDR2 as YENEEA. Written as DNA, the CDR3 is TGTGCCAGCAGCAACGGAGGGGCTTCTTACAATGAGCAGTTCTTC. Protein sequence: CASSNGGASYNEQFF. The whole variable domain, remainder taken from reference TRBV11-3 and TRBJ2-1, is EAGVVQSPRYKIIEKKQPVAFWCNPISGHNTLYWYLQNLGQGPELLIRYENEEAVDDSQLPKDRFSAERLKGVDSTLKIQPAELGDSAVYLCASSNGGASYNEQFFGPGTRLTVL.

The count of this clone is one. The chain employs TRBV27 and TRBJ2-3, with D perhaps TRBD2 (7 bases). This CDR3 is built from 14 residues. Germline assignment: CDR1 MNHEY and CDR2 SMNVEV (reference sequence). V shed 4 bases and J shed 2 bases, with 10 bases lying between them. DNA of the CDR3: TGTGCCAGCAGTTCGGGGGGCTACACAGATACGCAGTATTTT. Translating it yields CASSSGGYTDTQYF.

The chain combines TRBV7-9 with TRBJ2-7; 10 bases are a match to TRBD2. The CDR3 extends over 16 amino acids. The germline gives CDR1 SEHNR, CDR2 FQNEAQ (reference sequence). The J segment lost 7 bases and the V segment lost 2 bases, leaving 11 bases of the junction unmatched. In DNA form, the CDR3 reads TGTGCCAGCAGCTTACCTGGGACTAGCGAGGGCGGTGAGCAGTACTTC. Its translation is CASSLPGTSEGGEQYF.

The chain has TRBV9 and TRBJ2-7; TRBD2 aligns across 9 bases. From germline, CDR1 is SGDLS and CDR2 YYNGEE. This CDR3 is 15 amino acids long. V was clipped by 0 bases and J by 3 bases; unmatched bases: 4. The CDR3 bases are TGTGCCAGCAGCGTAGCTATAGCGGGAGTCTACGAGCAGTACTTC. Translated, it gives CASSVAIAGVYEQYF.

The chain joins TRBV6-5 to TRBJ2-7, with D unclear. Germline CDR1 and CDR2: MNHEY and SVGAGI. Trimming pared 0 bases from V and 3 bases from J, leaving 12 bases between. This CDR3 is 15 amino acids long. CDR3 bases: TGTGCCAGCAGTTACTCGATATCGGTTGGCTACGAGCAGTACTTC. It translates to CASSYSISVGYEQYF.

This chain uses TRBV7-9 with TRBJ2-1; 7 positions agree with TRBD2. Germline-derived CDR1 and CDR2 are SEHNR and FQNEAQ (reference sequence). The CDR3 covers 17 residues. V lost 2 bases, J lost 9 bases, and 16 bases stayed unmatched. This CDR3 is CASSLKASSGIQGEQFF. The CDR3, as DNA: TGTGCCAGCAGCTTAAAGGCGTCTAGCGGTATACAAGGTGAGCAGTTCTTC.

This chain connects TRBV5-5 to TRBJ1-2, with 8 bases aligning to TRBD1. Germline V gene lookup returns CDR1 SGHKS and CDR2 YYEKEE (reference sequence). The CDR3 is 15 residues long. The junction had 8 bases not matched to a gene; V was cut back by 4 bases and J by 3 bases. In DNA form, the CDR3 reads TGTGCCAGCAGCGGTCCGGGACAGGTGTACTATGGCTACACCTTC. Its translation is CASSGPGQVYYGYTF. The full variable domain, completed using reference TRBV5-5 and TRBJ1-2, is DAGVTQSPTHLIKTRGQQVTLRCSPISGHKSVSWYQQVLGQGPQFIFQYYEKEERGRGNFPDRFSARQFPNYSSELNVNALLLGDSALYLCASSGPGQVYYGYTFGSGTRLTVV.

This clone was seen a single time. The chain recombines TRBV5-1 with TRBJ2-3; TRBD2 is a possible D gene (7 bases). Deletions cut 1 base from V and 2 bases from J, with 11 bases between. The CDR3 is 15 residues long. Per the germline V gene, CDR1 is SGHRS and CDR2 is YFSETQ. The CDR3 region has the DNA TGCGCCAGCAGCTTGTTCCGGGGGGCCACAGATACGCAGTATTTT. Its translation is CASSLFRGATDTQYF.

The rearrangement uses TRBV5-1 and TRBJ1-1; D is perhaps TRBD1 (5 bases). Germline CDR1 SGHRS, CDR2 YFSETQ. CDR3 length equals 14 residues. V was cut by 1 base and J by 7 bases, with 14 bases left in between. CDR3 amino acids: CASSLTQGSVEAFF. The CDR3 DNA is TGCGCCAGCAGCTTGACCCAGGGCAGCGTTGAAGCTTTCTTT.

The V call is TRBV11-3, the J call TRBJ2-2, with 11 bases matching TRBD2. Germline V gene data show CDR1 as SGHNT and CDR2 as YENEEA. V lost 5 bases, J lost 8 bases, and 4 bases stayed unmatched. The CDR3 sequence is 14 residues long. The CDR3 DNA sequence: TGTGCCAGCAGCGTAGGGACTAGCGGTGGGGAGCTGTTTTTT. This gives the protein CASSVGTSGGELFF.